The sequence of this T cell receptor (beta chain) was determined in a study of T cell responses to AZD1222 COVID-19 vaccine. About this clone: Its target is unknown.

Sequencing was performed with immunoSEQ multiplex PCR; in TCRdb, only in-frame clones are kept and a portion is missing. The sample lists about 120,000 clones; 85% to 90% were seen once. Study-wide points: Spike-specific TCR repertoires showed rising breadth and depth after two AZD1222 doses. Mostly white British, mostly female donors; authors suggested clonal diversity may be underestimated. Spike-spanning, vaccine-associated CD4 TCRs were dominant at 160-218 and 743-854. Repertoire sampling occurred only after the peak T cell response.

V lost 0 bases and J 5 bases, leaving 16 bases between the germline ends. CDR1 and CDR2 from the germline V gene are LNHNV and YYDKDF (reference sequence). The CDR3 loop spans 17 amino acids. The receptor was isolated from an adult in good health. The chain recombines TRBV15 with TRBJ1-4; no clear D gene. The specimen comprised peripheral blood, sampled on day 0 of AZD1222 vaccination. The CDR3 spells CATSRDAGGLWNEKLFF. CDR3 sequence (DNA): TGTGCCACCAGCAGAGACGCAGGAGGGTTGTGGAATGAAAAACTGTTTTTT.